The 8 T cell receptor beta chains below were found in one sample sequenced in a study of cytomegalovirus exposure and HLA in healthy donors. The PCR employed 60 Vbeta primers together with 13 Jbeta primers. TCRdb's table, derived via immunoSEQ multiplex PCR, lists solely in-frame clones and lacks some. The repertoire holds some 110,000 clones, with over 70% as singletons. Sequencing input: PBMCs. These receptors came from a male donor in good health and CMV-seronegative.

This sequence joins TRBV7-3 and TRBJ2-1; 9 nucleotides align to TRBD1. CDR3 size: 15 residues. Trimming took 2 bases from V and 6 from J; bases not matched to a gene: 5. Germline values: CDR1 SGHTA, CDR2 FQGTGA. DNA of the CDR3: TGTGCCAGCAGCTTACAGGGACAGGGATCCAATGAGCAGTTCTTC. It is translated as CASSLQGQGSNEQFF. Variable domain in full (rest from reference TRBV7-3 and TRBJ2-1): GAGVSQTPSNKVTEKGKYVELRCDPISGHTALYWYRQSLGQGPEFLIYFQGTGAADDSGLPNDRFFAVRPEGSVSTLKIQRTERGDSAVYLCASSLQGQGSNEQFFGPGTRLTVL.

This clone was seen a handful of times. V usage is TRBV28 and J usage is TRBJ2-1; possible D gene TRBD1, 6 bases. This CDR3 is built from 10 residues. Germline V CDR1 and CDR2: MDHEN, SYDVKM. V lost 8 bases and J lost 13, with 12 bases in between. The CDR3 DNA follows: TGTGCCAGCGGGTGGACAGATCAGTTCTTC. Its translation is CASGWTDQFF.

This chain uses TRBV5-8 with TRBJ1-1, with 7 positions matching TRBD1. After removal of 0 bases from V and 0 bases from J, the junction contained 2 bases not matched to a gene. The germline CDR1 and CDR2 sequences are SGHTS and YDEGEE. This CDR3 region has 15 residues. CDR3 in amino acids: CASSLVGTVNTEAFF. CDR3 nucleotides: TGTGCCAGCAGCTTGGTCGGGACAGTGAACACTGAAGCTTTCTTT.

The chain carries TRBV30 and TRBJ2-7, with 8 bases aligning to TRBD2. The CDR3 totals 14 residues. J lost 0 bases, V lost 0 bases, and 1 base had no gene match. Germline CDR1 reads GTSNPN; CDR2 reads SVGIG (reference sequence). CDR3 sequence: CAWSVLAASYEQYF. CDR3 in DNA: TGTGCCTGGAGTGTACTAGCGGCCTCCTACGAGCAGTACTTC.

V gene TRBV18 combines with J gene TRBJ2-5; 7 bases map to TRBD2. Trimming removed 4 bases from V and 4 bases from J; junction bases left unmatched: 3. Germline V lookup: CDR1 KGHSH, CDR2 LQKENI. This CDR3 contains 13 residues. In nucleotides, the CDR3 is TGTGCCAGCTCACGGGAGGGAGGAGAGACCCAGTACTTC. Translating it yields CASSREGGETQYF.

The gene calls are TRBV30 and TRBJ2-1; no firm D call. This CDR3 is built from 10 residues. Per germline, CDR1 GTSNPN and CDR2 SVGIG (reference sequence). Trimming removed 6 bases at V and 3 bases at J, with 3 bases between. Here the CDR3 reads CACYYNEQFF. The CDR3 DNA is TGTGCCTGTTACTACAATGAGCAGTTCTTC.

The chain uses TRBV27 and TRBJ1-4; 7 nucleotides agree with TRBD1. This CDR3 comprises 14 residues. Unmatched junction bases numbered 2, after V lost 2 bases and J lost 5 bases. CDR1 and CDR2 (germline): MNHEY, SMNVEV (reference sequence). CDR3 DNA: TGTGCCAGCAGTTTAGCCAGGGGGAATGAAAAACTGTTTTTT. Its translation: CASSLARGNEKLFF.

This clone was found a few times. CDR3 region: CASSSRLTSSEQFF. The CDR3, as DNA: TGTGCCAGCAGCTCCCGCTTGACTAGTTCTGAGCAGTTCTTC. This chain joins TRBV11-3 and TRBJ2-1, with a tentative D call TRBD2 (6 bases). The CDR3 loop spans 14 amino acids. Deletions cut 4 bases from V and 9 bases from J, with 16 bases between. Germline V CDR1 and CDR2: SGHNT, YENEEA.